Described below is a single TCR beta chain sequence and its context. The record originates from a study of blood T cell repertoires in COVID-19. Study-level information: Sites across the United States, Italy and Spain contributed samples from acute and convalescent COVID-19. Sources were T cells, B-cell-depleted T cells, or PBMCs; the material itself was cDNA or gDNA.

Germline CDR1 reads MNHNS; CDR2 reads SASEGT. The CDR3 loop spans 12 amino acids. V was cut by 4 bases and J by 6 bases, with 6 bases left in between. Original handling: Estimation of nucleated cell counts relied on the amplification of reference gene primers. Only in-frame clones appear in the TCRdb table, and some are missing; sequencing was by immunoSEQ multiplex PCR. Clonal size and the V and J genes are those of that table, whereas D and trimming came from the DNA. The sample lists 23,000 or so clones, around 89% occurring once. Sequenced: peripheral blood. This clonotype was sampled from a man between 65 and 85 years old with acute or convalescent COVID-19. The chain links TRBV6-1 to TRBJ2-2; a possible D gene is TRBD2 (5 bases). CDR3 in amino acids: CASSGRAGELFF. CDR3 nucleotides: TGTGCCAGCAGTGGGCGGGCCGGGGAGCTGTTTTTT.